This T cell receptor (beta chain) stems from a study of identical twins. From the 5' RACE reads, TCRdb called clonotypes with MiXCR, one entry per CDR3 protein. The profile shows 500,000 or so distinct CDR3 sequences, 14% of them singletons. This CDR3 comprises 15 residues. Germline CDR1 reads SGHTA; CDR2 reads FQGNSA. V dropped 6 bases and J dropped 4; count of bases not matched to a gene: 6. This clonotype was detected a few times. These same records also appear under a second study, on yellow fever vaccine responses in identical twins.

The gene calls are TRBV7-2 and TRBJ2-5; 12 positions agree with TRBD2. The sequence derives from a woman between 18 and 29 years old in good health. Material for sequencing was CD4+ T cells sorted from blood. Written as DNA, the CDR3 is TGTGCCAGCAGTTCTAGCGGGGGGGGCGCAGAGACCCAGTACTTC. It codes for CASSSSGGGAETQYF. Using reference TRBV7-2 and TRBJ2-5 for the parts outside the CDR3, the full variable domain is GAGVSQSPSNKVTEKGKDVELRCDPISGHTALYWYRQSLGQGLEFLIYFQGNSAPDKSGLPSDRFSAERTGGSVSTLTIQRTQQEDSAVYLCASSSSGGGAETQYFGPGTRLLVL.